The 30 T cell receptor beta chains listed next were all sequenced from one sample in a study of somatic mutations in cytotoxic T cells in rheumatoid arthritis. Sequenced by immunoSEQ multiplex PCR; TCRdb stores in-frame clones only, minus some. The sample has around 23,000 clones; 80% to 90% are singletons. Sequencing input: CD8+ T cells sorted from blood. These receptors were obtained from an adult with rheumatoid arthritis.

The chain joins TRBV10-1 to TRBJ1-2; D might be TRBD1 (5 bases). The CDR3 covers 17 residues. The ends were cut back, 10 bases at V and 5 bases at J, with 29 bases in the middle. Germline assignment: CDR1 WNHNN and CDR2 SYGVQD (reference sequence). The CDR3 nucleotides are TGCGCCACCGAACTCCGAGCCGGGACTGAACCTAGTTATGGCTACACCTTC. The encoded protein is CATELRAGTEPSYGYTF.

The chain carries TRBV7-2 and TRBJ1-5; no clear D. This CDR3 comprises 14 residues. CDR1 SGHTA and CDR2 FQGNSA come from the germline V gene. Trimming stripped 1 base from V and 7 bases from J, with 11 bases between. CDR3 nucleotide sequence: TGTGCCAGCAGCTTAGAAGTGGGGTTACAGCCCCAGCATTTT. This translates into CASSLEVGLQPQHF.

This chain connects TRBV15 to TRBJ2-7, with 8 bases identical to TRBD1. This CDR3 has 13 residues. V shed 5 bases, J shed 4 bases, and the junction held 4 bases outside the gene matches. Germline lookup yields CDR1 LNHNV and CDR2 YYDKDF (reference sequence). The CDR3 nucleotides are TGTGCCACCAGCGAGGACAGGGATTACGAGCAGTACTTC. It translates to CATSEDRDYEQYF.

The chain couples TRBV7-2 to TRBJ2-3; 7 bases match TRBD2. CDR3 size: 13 residues. V lost 5 bases to trimming and J lost 6 bases; unmatched junction nucleotides: 5. Germline CDR1 SGHTA, CDR2 FQGNSA. CDR3 sequence (DNA): TGTGCCAGCAGCCTCGTGCGGGGGGATACGCAGTATTTT. Its protein is CASSLVRGDTQYF.

The CDR3 sequence is CASSSWTSGGLSSYNEQFF. The DNA for the CDR3 is TGTGCCAGCAGCTCTTGGACTAGCGGGGGGTTAAGCTCCTACAATGAGCAGTTCTTC. The chain employs TRBV7-8 and TRBJ2-1; the match to TRBD2 covers 14 bases. Germline CDR1 is SGHVS and CDR2 is FQNEAQ. The CDR3 sequence is 19 residues long. V lost 4 bases and J lost 0; bases outside the gene matches: 8.

The chain is built from TRBV6-5 and TRBJ2-7; TRBD1 aligns across 10 bases. The CDR3 length is 16 residues. V gave up 4 bases and J gave up 5 bases; unmatched junction bases: 11. CDR1 and CDR2 (germline): MNHEY, SVGAGI. Written as DNA, the CDR3 is TGTGCCAGCAGTTTGGGGGACAGGGGTTCTTCCCACGAGCAGTACTTC. Translating it yields CASSLGDRGSSHEQYF.

This clone has only one observation. V usage is TRBV9 and J usage is TRBJ1-1; D is perhaps TRBD1 (5 bases). The germline gives CDR1 SGDLS, CDR2 YYNGEE. The CDR3 covers 13 residues. Between the trimmed V and J ends, which lost 7 bases and 4 bases, there was a span of 14 bases. This CDR3 reads CASGEGSSTEAFF. CDR3 in DNA: TGTGCCAGCGGAGAGGGGTCTTCCACTGAAGCTTTCTTT.

This chain links TRBV7-9 with TRBJ1-4; no clear D. Germline V gives CDR1 SEHNR, CDR2 FQNEAQ (reference sequence). V lost 2 bases to trimming and J lost 1 base, with 14 bases between them. This CDR3 comprises 17 residues. CDR3: CASSLPPVSGTNEKLFF. The CDR3, as DNA: TGTGCCAGCAGCTTACCTCCCGTGTCGGGAACTAATGAAAAACTGTTTTTT.

The V and J genes are TRBV7-9 and TRBJ1-1, with 9 nucleotides matching TRBD1. The CDR3 has 15 residues. The germline V gene encodes CDR1 SEHNR and CDR2 FQNEAQ (reference sequence). The V and J ends lost 2 bases and 3 bases, in that order; junction bases with no gene match: 4. The CDR3 spells CASSLIGQGHTEAFF. The CDR3 nucleotides are TGTGCCAGCAGCTTAATTGGACAGGGGCACACTGAAGCTTTCTTT.

This clone was detected a few times. The chain uses TRBV20-1 and TRBJ1-3, with D unresolved. Germline values: CDR1 DFQATT, CDR2 SNEGSKA (reference sequence). Trimming removed 3 bases from V and 3 bases from J, with 3 bases in between. The CDR3 spans 11 residues. CDR3 DNA sequence: TGCAGTGCTAGCGATGGAAACACCATATATTTT. Protein: CSASDGNTIYF.

J is TRBJ2-2 and V is TRBV11-2, with unresolved D. V was shortened by 1 base and J by 4 bases, with 10 bases between the two germline ends. Germline assignment: CDR1 SGHAT and CDR2 FQNNGV. The CDR3 consists of 15 residues. CDR3 bases: TGTGCCAGCAGCTTAGTAGGGCTCGCCACCGGGGAGCTGTTTTTT. It specifies CASSLVGLATGELFF.

The chain has TRBV7-9 and TRBJ2-7; TRBD2 matches at 7 bases. The CDR3 is 16 amino acids. V dropped 4 bases and J dropped 0; count of bases not matched to a gene: 9. Germline V gene lookup returns CDR1 SEHNR and CDR2 FQNEAQ (reference sequence). Here the CDR3 reads CASSSTSDFSSYEQYF. CDR3 bases: TGTGCCAGCAGCTCCACTAGCGATTTTAGCTCCTACGAGCAGTACTTC.

The J gene is TRBJ2-7, the V gene TRBV4-3; TRBD2 agrees at 11 bases. V shed 0 bases, J shed 4 bases, and the junction held 5 bases outside the gene matches. This CDR3 comprises 16 residues. The germline CDR1 and CDR2 sequences are LGHNA and YSLEER. In nucleotides, the CDR3 is TGCGCCAGCAGCCAAGATGCAGCTAGCGGGGGGTACGAGCAGTACTTC. This sequence encodes CASSQDAASGGYEQYF.

The rearrangement uses TRBV27 and TRBJ2-6; no reliable D call. Germline-derived CDR1 and CDR2 are MNHEY and SMNVEV (reference sequence). CDR3 size: 14 residues. Trimming took 5 bases from V and 0 from J, leaving 5 bases between them. The CDR3 here is CASSPSSGANVLTF. In DNA form, the CDR3 reads TGTGCCAGCAGTCCCTCCTCTGGGGCCAACGTCCTGACTTTC.

The V gene is TRBV6-6, the J gene TRBJ2-1; 10 nucleotides line up with TRBD1. CDR1 MNHNY and CDR2 SVGAGI come from the germline V gene (reference sequence). Trimming at V came to 4 bases and at J to 1 base, leaving 1 base not matched to a gene. The CDR3 consists of 15 residues. The CDR3 DNA is TGTGCCAGCAGTTGGGACAGGGGTTCCTACAATGAGCAGTTCTTC. It translates to CASSWDRGSYNEQFF.

The J gene is TRBJ1-3, the V gene TRBV4-2; D is uncertain. The CDR3 runs 14 residues. Looked up from germline, CDR1 is LGHNA and CDR2 is YNFKEQ. The V gene lost 2 bases and the J gene lost 7 bases, with 12 bases spanning the gap. CDR3 DNA: TGTGCCAGCAGCCAAACCACGGGAGAGAACACCATATATTTT. It codes for CASSQTTGENTIYF.

The CDR3 loop reads CASSWTAERLGEQYF. The CDR3 DNA reads as TGTGCCAGCAGTTGGACAGCCGAGAGGCTGGGGGAGCAGTACTTC. The chain couples TRBV6-6 to TRBJ2-7; the D gene is possibly TRBD1 (6 bases). V was pared by 4 bases and J by 7 bases, with 20 bases between. The CDR3 contains 15 residues. Looked up from germline, CDR1 is MNHNY and CDR2 is SVGAGI (reference sequence).

The chain combines TRBV27 with TRBJ1-1, with 10 bases lining up with TRBD1. CDR3 size: 12 residues. J lost 12 bases, V lost 6 bases, and 7 bases had no gene match. Germline CDR1 and CDR2: MNHEY and SMNVEV (reference sequence). CDR3 bases: TGTGCCAGCAGCACCCGGGACAGGGGATCTTTCTTT. This codes for CASSTRDRGSFF.

The CDR3 DNA is TGTGCCAGCAGCTTGAACCCCAACCTGGGGGACATTCAGTACTTC. Its protein is CASSLNPNLGDIQYF. This rearrangement joins TRBV5-6 to TRBJ2-4; D possibly uses TRBD1 or TRBD2 (5 bases each). Trimming left V 1 base short and J 8 bases short, with 16 bases between. The CDR3 extends over 15 amino acids. Germline CDR1 SGHDT, CDR2 YYEEEE.

The chain is built from TRBV6-1 and TRBJ2-3; 12 bases are shared with TRBD2. The CDR3 runs 15 residues. In germline, CDR1 is MNHNS, CDR2 SASEGT. Trimming took 2 bases from V and 4 from J; bases not matched to a gene: 1. CDR3 residues: CASSELAGGPDTQYF. CDR3 DNA sequence: TGTGCCAGCAGTGAACTAGCGGGGGGGCCAGATACGCAGTATTTT.

V is TRBV18 and J is TRBJ2-7, with D possibly being TRBD1 (6 bases). The CDR3 runs to 15 residues. V lost 4 bases and J 0 bases, leaving 13 bases between the germline ends. Germline V gives CDR1 KGHSH, CDR2 LQKENI. The CDR3 coding sequence is TGTGCCAGCTCACTGACAGGCGCGAGCTCCTACGAGCAGTACTTC. Residues: CASSLTGASSYEQYF.

The gene calls are TRBV5-6 and TRBJ1-2, with D possibly matching TRBD1 (6 bases). Trimming shortened V by 4 bases and J by 4 bases, and 20 bases separated the two germline ends. This CDR3 is 16 amino acids long. Germline V gives CDR1 SGHDT, CDR2 YYEEEE. The CDR3 here is CASSLANDRISYGYTF. In DNA form, the CDR3 reads TGTGCCAGCAGCCTCGCCAATGACAGGATCTCCTATGGCTACACCTTC.

V is TRBV7-9 and J is TRBJ2-7; D assignment may be TRBD1 or TRBD2 (7 bases each). The CDR3 length is 13 residues. The V end was cut by 5 bases, the J end by 4 bases, with 12 bases between. Germline values: CDR1 SEHNR, CDR2 FQNEAQ (reference sequence). This CDR3 is CASSRQGGYEQYF. The CDR3, as DNA: TGTGCCAGCAGCCGACAGGGAGGGTACGAGCAGTACTTC. The variable domain in full, completed from reference TRBV7-9 and TRBJ2-7, reads DTGVSQNPRHKITKRGQNVTFRCDPISEHNRLYWYRQTLGQGPEFLTYFQNEAQLEKSRLLSDRFSAERPKGSFSTLEIQRTEQGDSAMYLCASSRQGGYEQYFGPGTRLTVT.

J is TRBJ2-6 and V is TRBV4-1, with unresolved D. The ends were cut back, 6 bases at V and 5 bases at J, with 2 bases in the middle. CDR1 is MGHRA and CDR2 is YSYEKL in the germline V gene. The CDR3 runs 11 residues. For the CDR3, the DNA is TGCGCCAGCAGATGGGCCAACGTCCTGACTTTC. Amino acid sequence: CASRWANVLTF.

CDR3 in amino acids: CASSQTSGADEQFF. In nucleotides, the CDR3 is TGCGCCAGCAGCCAGACTAGCGGGGCCGATGAGCAGTTCTTC. The genes are TRBV4-1 and TRBJ2-1; 11 nucleotides match TRBD2. The germline CDR1 and CDR2 sequences are MGHRA and YSYEKL. The CDR3 consists of 14 residues. The V and J ends lost 3 bases and 8 bases, in that order; junction bases with no gene match: 3.

The chain uses TRBV29-1 and TRBJ1-1; no reliable D call. CDR1 is SQVTM, CDR2 ANQGSEA, per germline. The CDR3 length is 12 residues. Trimming took off 0 bases at V and 7 bases at J, with 9 bases between the two ends. CDR3 DNA sequence: TGCAGCGTTGAAGATCTATACAATGAAGCTTTCTTT. This translates into CSVEDLYNEAFF.

A few counts support this clone. The chain carries TRBV9 and TRBJ2-7; possible D gene TRBD2, 5 bases. Trimming removed 0 bases from V and 2 bases from J, with 6 bases in between. Looked up from germline, CDR1 is SGDLS and CDR2 is YYNGEE. CDR3 length equals 13 residues. The CDR3 sequence is CASSVDGAYEQYF. Here the CDR3 DNA reads TGTGCCAGCAGCGTAGACGGGGCCTACGAGCAGTACTTC.

This clone was found once. V gene TRBV6-5 combines with J gene TRBJ1-3; D call uncertain. Germline values: CDR1 MNHEY, CDR2 SVGAGI. The CDR3 is made up of 16 amino acids. The V end was cut by 3 bases, the J end by 0 bases, with 12 bases between. Here the CDR3 reads CASSYQAPVSGNTIYF. DNA of the CDR3: TGTGCCAGCAGTTATCAGGCCCCTGTCTCTGGAAACACCATATATTTT.

The chain employs TRBV7-2 and TRBJ2-3, with 13 bases identical to TRBD2. V dropped 5 bases and J dropped 5; count of bases not matched to a gene: 10. Germline CDR1 and CDR2: SGHTA and FQGNSA. The CDR3 runs to 17 residues. Here the CDR3 reads CASSPGLAGEGIDTQYF. CDR3 bases: TGTGCCAGCAGCCCTGGACTAGCGGGGGAGGGCATAGATACGCAGTATTTT.

This clone was recorded once. The V and J genes are TRBV5-5 and TRBJ1-5; D not resolved. The CDR3 totals 15 residues. Germline V CDR1 and CDR2: SGHKS, YYEKEE (reference sequence). V was trimmed by 4 bases and J by 4 bases, leaving 15 bases between them. DNA of the CDR3: TGTGCCAGCAGCGTGTCCGCAAGCAGTAATCAGCCCCAGCATTTT. Protein sequence: CASSVSASSNQPQHF.